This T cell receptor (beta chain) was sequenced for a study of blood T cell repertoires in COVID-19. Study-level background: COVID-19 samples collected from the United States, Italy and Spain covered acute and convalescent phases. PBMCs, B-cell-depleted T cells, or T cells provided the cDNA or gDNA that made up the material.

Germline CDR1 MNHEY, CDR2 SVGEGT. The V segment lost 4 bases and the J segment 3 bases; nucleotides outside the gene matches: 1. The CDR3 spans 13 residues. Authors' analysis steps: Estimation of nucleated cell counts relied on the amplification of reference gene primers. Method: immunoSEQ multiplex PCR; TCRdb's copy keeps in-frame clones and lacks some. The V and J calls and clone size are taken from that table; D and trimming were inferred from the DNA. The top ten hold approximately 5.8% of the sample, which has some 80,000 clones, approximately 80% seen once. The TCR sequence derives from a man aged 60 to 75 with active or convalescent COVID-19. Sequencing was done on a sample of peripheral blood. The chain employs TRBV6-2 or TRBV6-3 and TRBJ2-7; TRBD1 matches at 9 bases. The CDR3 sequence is CASSWGQGYEQYF. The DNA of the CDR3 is TGTGCCAGCAGTTGGGGACAGGGCTACGAGCAGTACTTC.